This entry features one T cell receptor beta chain sequence. The sample belongs to a study of shared clonotypes between healthy human individuals. TCRdb's copy holds only in-frame clones and misses some; the assay was immunoSEQ multiplex PCR. This sample has about 1.5 million clones; 95% to 97% occur once, and the top ten carry over 1%. Sequenced sample: naive CD4+ T cells sorted from blood. This sample's subset: CD45RA+ positively selected. The sequence was obtained from a man aged 25-45 years in good health.

The CDR3 nucleotides are TGTGCCAGCAGTGACCAGGGGGGCTCCTACAATGAGCAGTTCTTC. Protein: CASSDQGGSYNEQFF. The chain employs TRBV2 and TRBJ2-1, with D perhaps TRBD1 (7 bases). The V gene lost 3 bases and the J gene lost 0 bases, with 9 bases spanning the gap. CDR1 and CDR2 from the germline V gene are SNHLY and FYNNEI. The CDR3 length is 15 residues.